These 10 T cell receptor beta chains were all obtained from the same sample, sequenced in a study of T cell responses to AZD1222 COVID-19 vaccine. The protocol was immunoSEQ multiplex PCR, while the TCRdb copy is restricted to in-frame clones and leaves out a portion. Of fewer than 150,000 clones detected, around 88% appear once; the ten largest clones hold roughly 7%. The sequencing here drew on peripheral blood, taken 28 days after the second AZD1222 dose. These receptor sequences come from an adult who received the AZD1222 COVID-19 vaccine.

The CDR3 nucleotides read TGTGCCAGCAGCCCTACTGGACAGGGCTACGAGCAGTACTTC. This encodes CASSPTGQGYEQYF. The chain employs TRBV7-8 and TRBJ2-7; 8 positions match TRBD1. Unmatched junction bases numbered 6, after V lost 5 bases and J lost 3 bases. The CDR3 spans 14 residues. Germline lookup yields CDR1 SGHVS and CDR2 FQNEAQ.

The rearrangement links TRBV9 to TRBJ2-1; 8 bases are shared with TRBD2. Germline lookup yields CDR1 SGDLS and CDR2 YYNGEE. CDR3 size: 16 residues. The V and J ends lost 0 bases and 10 bases, in that order; junction bases with no gene match: 12. CDR3 sequence: CASSVDSREDTWEQFF. DNA for the CDR3: TGTGCCAGCAGCGTAGACTCGCGGGAGGATACTTGGGAGCAGTTCTTC.

The J gene is TRBJ1-5, the V gene TRBV19, with D possibly being TRBD1 (5 bases). Per germline, CDR1 LNHDA and CDR2 SQIVND (reference sequence). The length of the CDR3 is 15 residues. Trimming cost V 5 bases and J 1 base, with 12 bases left between them. The CDR3 coding sequence is TGTGCCAGTAGTTTGGGGGACGCGAGCAATCAGCCCCAGCATTTT. As protein: CASSLGDASNQPQHF.

The rearrangement uses TRBV2 and TRBJ2-7; maybe TRBD1 (6 bases). The V end was cut by 6 bases, the J end by 6 bases, with 24 bases between. Per germline, CDR1 SNHLY and CDR2 FYNNEI. This CDR3 comprises 16 residues. The CDR3 spells CASSLPGFTGPGEQYF. The CDR3 bases are TGTGCCAGCAGCCTCCCCGGGTTCACAGGGCCAGGCGAGCAGTACTTC. Filled out from reference TRBV2 and TRBJ2-7, the complete variable domain reads EPEVTQTPSHQVTQMGQEVILRCVPISNHLYFYWYRQILGQKVEFLVSFYNNEISEKSEIFDDQFSVERPDGSNFTLKIRSTKLEDSAMYFCASSLPGFTGPGEQYFGPGTRLTVT.

The V call is TRBV6-2 or TRBV6-3, the J call TRBJ2-1; 8 bases map to TRBD2. The J segment lost 10 bases and the V segment lost 0 bases, leaving 8 bases of the junction unmatched. Germline V gene lookup returns CDR1 MNHEY and CDR2 SVGEGT. This CDR3 region has 15 residues. CDR3 DNA sequence: TGTGCCAGCAGTTACTCGGAGGATAGCGGGGCCGAGCAGTTCTTC. Protein product: CASSYSEDSGAEQFF.

The chain couples TRBV4-1 to TRBJ2-7, with D uncertain. The V and J ends lost 0 bases and 0 bases respectively, with 12 bases between them. The germline V gene has CDR1 MGHRA and CDR2 YSYEKL. This CDR3 is built from 16 residues. The CDR3 sequence: CASSQEATTFSYEQYF. CDR3 DNA: TGCGCCAGCAGCCAAGAAGCAACTACTTTCTCCTACGAGCAGTACTTC.

The chain is built from TRBV4-3 and TRBJ2-1; D perhaps matches TRBD2 (5 bases). The CDR3 has 13 residues. V was shortened by 0 bases and J by 12 bases, with 12 bases between the two germline ends. Germline V gene data show CDR1 as LGHNA and CDR2 as YSLEER. The CDR3 nucleotides are TGCGCCAGCAGCCAAGAGCCTGGGAGTGGGCAGTTCTTC. Amino acid sequence: CASSQEPGSGQFF.

V usage is TRBV28 and J usage is TRBJ2-1, with D unresolved. This CDR3 is built from 17 residues. Germline values: CDR1 MDHEN, CDR2 SYDVKM. Trimming removed 2 bases from V and 7 bases from J, with 21 bases in between. CDR3 coding DNA: TGTGCCAGCAGTTTACGGTATCAGACGAATACTGGGAATGAGCAGTTCTTC. It specifies CASSLRYQTNTGNEQFF.

The genes are TRBV18 and TRBJ1-5; D gene uncertain. V lost 0 bases, J lost 0 bases, and 12 bases lay in between. CDR3 size: 17 residues. Germline lookup yields CDR1 KGHSH and CDR2 LQKENI. This CDR3 is CASSPPDHAYSNQPQHF. The CDR3 DNA reads TGTGCCAGCTCACCACCGGATCACGCATATAGCAATCAGCCCCAGCATTTT.

The J gene is TRBJ2-2, the V gene TRBV2; 10 bases match TRBD1. V dropped 6 bases and J dropped 2; count of bases not matched to a gene: 9. The V gene's germline CDR1 is SNHLY and CDR2 FYNNEI. The CDR3 covers 17 residues. CDR3 in amino acids: CASRRQTGGYNTGELFF. CDR3 DNA: TGTGCCAGCAGACGCCAGACAGGGGGCTATAACACCGGGGAGCTGTTTTTT.